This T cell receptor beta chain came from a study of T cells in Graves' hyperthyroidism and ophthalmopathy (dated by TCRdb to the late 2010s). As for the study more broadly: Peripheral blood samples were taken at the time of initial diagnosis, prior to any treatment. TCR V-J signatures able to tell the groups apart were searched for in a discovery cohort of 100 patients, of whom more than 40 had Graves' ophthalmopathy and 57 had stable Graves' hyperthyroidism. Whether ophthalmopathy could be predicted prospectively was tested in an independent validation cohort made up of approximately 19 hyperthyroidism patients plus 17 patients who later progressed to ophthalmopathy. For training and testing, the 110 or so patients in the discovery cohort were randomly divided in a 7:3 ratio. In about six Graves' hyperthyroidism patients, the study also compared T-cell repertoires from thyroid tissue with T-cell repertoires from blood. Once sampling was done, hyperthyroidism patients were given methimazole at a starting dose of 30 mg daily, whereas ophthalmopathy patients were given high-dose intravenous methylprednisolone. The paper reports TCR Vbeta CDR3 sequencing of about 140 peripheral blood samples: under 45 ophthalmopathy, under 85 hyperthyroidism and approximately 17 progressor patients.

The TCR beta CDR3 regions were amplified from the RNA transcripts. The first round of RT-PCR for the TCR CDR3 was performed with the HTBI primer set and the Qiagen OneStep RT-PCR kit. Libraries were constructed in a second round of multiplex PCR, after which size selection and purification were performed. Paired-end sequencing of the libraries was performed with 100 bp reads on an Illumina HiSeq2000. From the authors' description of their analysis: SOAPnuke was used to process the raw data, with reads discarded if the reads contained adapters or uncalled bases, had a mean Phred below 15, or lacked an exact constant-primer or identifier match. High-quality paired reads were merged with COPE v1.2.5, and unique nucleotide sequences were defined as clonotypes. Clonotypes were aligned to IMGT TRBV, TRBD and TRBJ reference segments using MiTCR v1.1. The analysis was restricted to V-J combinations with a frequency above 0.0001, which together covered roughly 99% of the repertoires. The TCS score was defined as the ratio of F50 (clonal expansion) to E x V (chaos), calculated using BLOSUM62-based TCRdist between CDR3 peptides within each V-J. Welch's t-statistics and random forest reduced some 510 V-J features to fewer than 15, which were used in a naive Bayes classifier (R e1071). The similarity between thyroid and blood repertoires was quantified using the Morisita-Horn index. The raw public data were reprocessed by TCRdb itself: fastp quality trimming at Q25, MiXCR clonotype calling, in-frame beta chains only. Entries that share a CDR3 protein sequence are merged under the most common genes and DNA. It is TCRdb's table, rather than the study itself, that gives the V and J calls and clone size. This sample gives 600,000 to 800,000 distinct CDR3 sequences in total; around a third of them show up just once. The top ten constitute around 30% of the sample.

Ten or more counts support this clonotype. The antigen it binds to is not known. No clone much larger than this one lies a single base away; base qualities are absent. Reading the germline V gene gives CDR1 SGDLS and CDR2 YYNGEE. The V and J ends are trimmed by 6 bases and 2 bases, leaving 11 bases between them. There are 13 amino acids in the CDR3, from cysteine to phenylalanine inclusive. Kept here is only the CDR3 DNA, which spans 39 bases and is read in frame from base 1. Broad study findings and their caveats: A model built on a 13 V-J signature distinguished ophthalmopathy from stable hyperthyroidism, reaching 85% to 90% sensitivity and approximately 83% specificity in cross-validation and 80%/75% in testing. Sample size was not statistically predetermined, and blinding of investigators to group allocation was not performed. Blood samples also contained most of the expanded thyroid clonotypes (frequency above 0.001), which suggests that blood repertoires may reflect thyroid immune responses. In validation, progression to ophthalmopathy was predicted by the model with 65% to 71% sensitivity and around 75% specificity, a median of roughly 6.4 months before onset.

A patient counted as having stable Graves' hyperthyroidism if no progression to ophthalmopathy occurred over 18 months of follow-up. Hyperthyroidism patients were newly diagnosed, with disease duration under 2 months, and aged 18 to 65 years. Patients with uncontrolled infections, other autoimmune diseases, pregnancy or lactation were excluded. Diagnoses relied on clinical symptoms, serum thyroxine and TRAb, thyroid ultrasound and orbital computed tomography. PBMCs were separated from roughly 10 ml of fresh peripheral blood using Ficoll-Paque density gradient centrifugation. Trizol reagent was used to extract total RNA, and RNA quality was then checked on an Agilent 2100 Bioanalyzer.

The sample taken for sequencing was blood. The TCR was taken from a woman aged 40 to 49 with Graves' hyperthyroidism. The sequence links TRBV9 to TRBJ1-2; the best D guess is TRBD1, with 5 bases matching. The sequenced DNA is TGTGCCAGCACCTGGGCAGGGAACTATGGCTACACCTTC. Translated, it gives CASTWAGNYGYTF.